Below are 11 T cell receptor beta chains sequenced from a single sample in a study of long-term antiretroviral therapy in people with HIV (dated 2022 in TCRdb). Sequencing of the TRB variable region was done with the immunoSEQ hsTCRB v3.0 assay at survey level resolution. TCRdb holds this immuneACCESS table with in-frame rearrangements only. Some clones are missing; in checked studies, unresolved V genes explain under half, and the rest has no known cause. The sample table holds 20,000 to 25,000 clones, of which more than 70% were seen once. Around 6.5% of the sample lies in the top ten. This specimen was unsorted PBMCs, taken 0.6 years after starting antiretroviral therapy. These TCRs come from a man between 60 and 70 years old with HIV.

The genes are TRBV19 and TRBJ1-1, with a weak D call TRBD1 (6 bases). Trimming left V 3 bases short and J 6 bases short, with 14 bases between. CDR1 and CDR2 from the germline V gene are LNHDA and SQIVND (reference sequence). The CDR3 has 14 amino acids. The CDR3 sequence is CASSILRGASEAFF. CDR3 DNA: TGTGCCAGTAGTATCCTCAGGGGCGCCTCTGAAGCTTTCTTT.

CDR3 loop: CASTQKWGFYGYTF. CDR3 DNA sequence: TGCGCCAGCACCCAAAAGTGGGGGTTCTATGGCTACACCTTC. The chain joins TRBV23-1 to TRBJ1-2; perhaps TRBD1 as D (5 bases). TRBV23-1 qualifies as an ORF whose function is uncertain. CDR3 length: 14 amino acids. Trimming left V 7 bases short and J 4 bases short, with 16 bases between.

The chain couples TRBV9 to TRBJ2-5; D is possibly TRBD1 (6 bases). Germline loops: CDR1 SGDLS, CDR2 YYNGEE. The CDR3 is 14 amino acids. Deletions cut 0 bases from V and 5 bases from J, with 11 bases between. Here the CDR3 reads CASSVAGVGETQYF. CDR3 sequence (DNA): TGTGCCAGCAGCGTAGCAGGGGTCGGGGAGACCCAGTACTTC.

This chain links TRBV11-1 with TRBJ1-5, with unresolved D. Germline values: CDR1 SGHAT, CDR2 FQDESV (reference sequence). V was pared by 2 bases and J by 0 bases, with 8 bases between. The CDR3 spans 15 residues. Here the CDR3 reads CASSLTGNSNQPQHF. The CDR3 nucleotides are TGTGCCAGCAGCTTAACGGGAAATAGCAATCAGCCCCAGCATTTT.

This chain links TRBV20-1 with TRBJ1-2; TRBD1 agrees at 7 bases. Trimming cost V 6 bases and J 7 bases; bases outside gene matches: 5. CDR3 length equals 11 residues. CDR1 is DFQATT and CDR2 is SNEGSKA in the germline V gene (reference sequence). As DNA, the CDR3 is TGCAGTGCCCCGACAGGGTCTGGCTACACCTTC. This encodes CSAPTGSGYTF.

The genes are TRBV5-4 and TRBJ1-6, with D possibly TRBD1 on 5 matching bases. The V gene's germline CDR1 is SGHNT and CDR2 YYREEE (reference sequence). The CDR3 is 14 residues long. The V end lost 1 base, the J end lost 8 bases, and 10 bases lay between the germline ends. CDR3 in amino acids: CASSLWGGDSPLHF. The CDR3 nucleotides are TGTGCCAGCAGCTTGTGGGGGGGTGATTCACCCCTCCACTTT.

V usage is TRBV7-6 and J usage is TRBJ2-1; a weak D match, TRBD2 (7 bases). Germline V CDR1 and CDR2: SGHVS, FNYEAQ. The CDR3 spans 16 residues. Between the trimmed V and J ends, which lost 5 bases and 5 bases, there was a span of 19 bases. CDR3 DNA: TGTGCCAGCAGCCATTGGGGCGGGGGCCTCAACAATGAGCAGTTCTTC. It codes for CASSHWGGGLNNEQFF.

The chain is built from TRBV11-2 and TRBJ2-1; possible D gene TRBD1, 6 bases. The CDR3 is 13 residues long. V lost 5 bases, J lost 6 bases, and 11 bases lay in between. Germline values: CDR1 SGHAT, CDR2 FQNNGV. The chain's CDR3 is CASSPTGLNEQFF. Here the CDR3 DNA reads TGTGCCAGCAGCCCGACAGGACTCAATGAGCAGTTCTTC.

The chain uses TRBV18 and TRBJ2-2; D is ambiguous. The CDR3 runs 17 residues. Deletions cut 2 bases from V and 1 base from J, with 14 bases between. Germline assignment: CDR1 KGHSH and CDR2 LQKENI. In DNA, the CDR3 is TGTGCCAGCTCACCAGGCCTCGTGGGTTGGAACACCGGGGAGCTGTTTTTT. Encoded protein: CASSPGLVGWNTGELFF.

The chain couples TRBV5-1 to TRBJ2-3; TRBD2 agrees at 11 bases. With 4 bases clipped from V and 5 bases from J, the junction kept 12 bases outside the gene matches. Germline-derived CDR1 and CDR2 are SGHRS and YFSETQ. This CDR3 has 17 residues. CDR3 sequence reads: CASSPDPVAGGKDTQYF. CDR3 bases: TGCGCCAGCAGCCCGGACCCTGTAGCGGGAGGGAAAGATACGCAGTATTTT.

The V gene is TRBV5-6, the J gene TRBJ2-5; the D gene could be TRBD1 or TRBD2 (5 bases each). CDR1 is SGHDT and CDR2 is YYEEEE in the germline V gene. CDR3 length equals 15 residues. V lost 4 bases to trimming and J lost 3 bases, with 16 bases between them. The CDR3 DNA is TGTGCCAGCAGCCCCGTGGGGCTGGGGGAAGAGACCCAGTACTTC. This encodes CASSPVGLGEETQYF. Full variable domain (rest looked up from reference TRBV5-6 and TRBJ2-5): DAGVTQSPTHLIKTRGQQVTLRCSPKSGHDTVSWYQQALGQGPQFIFQYYEEEERQRGNFPDRFSGHQFPNYSSELNVNALLLGDSALYLCASSPVGLGEETQYFGPGTRLLVL.